This section outlines one T cell receptor (beta chain) sequence together with its context. Memory CD4+ cells were the fraction left after CD45RA+ naive selection. V shed 3 bases and J 2 bases; nucleotides not matched to a gene: 7. The CDR3 runs 16 residues. Germline assignment: CDR1 MDHEN and CDR2 SYDVKM. The source of the sample is a study of shared clonotypes between healthy human individuals. Only in-frame clones appear in the TCRdb table, and some are missing; sequencing was by immunoSEQ multiplex PCR. In the table there are under 2,500,000 clones, approximately 96% of which are singletons. This sequence was found in a man younger than 35 in good health. Sequenced: naive CD4+ T cells sorted from blood. Subset meaning: CD45RA+ positively selected. V gene TRBV28 combines with J gene TRBJ2-1, with 7 bases aligning to TRBD1. The CDR3 DNA follows: TGTGCCAGCAGTTTGACAGGGCCATCTGCCTACAATGAGCAGTTCTTC. Translation gives CASSLTGPSAYNEQFF.